Listed here is a single T cell receptor (beta chain). This record belongs to a study of molecular identifiers for immune sequencing clone quantification. Germline CDR1 LNHDA, CDR2 SQIVND (reference sequence). The CDR3 contains 13 residues. TCRdb used MiXCR to reprocess the PCR reads, holding one entry per CDR3 protein. The data hold around 460,000 distinct CDR3 sequences, with under 30% observed a single time. This sequence was found in a human donor in good health. Some libraries in this study had Jurkat cell RNA spiked in. The sample comprised naive CD8+ T cells from blood, with Jurkat cell RNA spiked in. Subset noted: FACS-sorted CD8+CD4-CCR7+CD45RA+ naive T cells. This chain uses TRBV19 with TRBJ1-5; TRBD1 or TRBD2 may be the D gene (5 bases each). Matching the DNA end better, TRBJ2-3 makes the J call doubtful. The CDR3: CASSMGVRQPQYF. The DNA of the CDR3 is TGTGCCAGTAGTATGGGGGTGAGGCAGCCCCAGTATTTT.